This T cell receptor (beta chain) came from a study of beta chain features in type 1 diabetes. General study points: Among all four CD4+ subsets, Type 1 diabetes patients had TCRB CDR3s that were moderately but significantly shorter.

The CDR3 contains 16 residues. Germline V gene sequence: CDR1 SGDLS, CDR2 YYNGEE. J was trimmed by 3 bases and V by 3 bases; bases with no gene match: 7. This clone turned up a few times. What it recognizes is unknown. TCRB transcripts that were expressed got sequenced, as all of the isolated RNA had been reverse transcribed. Clones were sequenced by immunoSEQ multiplex PCR, and TCRdb holds only the in-frame ones, with some missing. The sample gives hundreds of thousands of clones, roughly 15% of which show up once; 0.025% to 0.03% is in the top ten. This receptor was taken from a woman aged 35 to 49 in good health. The sequencing input was naive CD4+ T cells from blood. The rearrangement links TRBV9 to TRBJ2-3, with 10 positions matching TRBD1. CDR3: CASSGSDRGRTDTQYF. CDR3 in DNA: TGTGCCAGCAGCGGATCCGACAGGGGGCGGACAGATACGCAGTATTTT.